Listed below are T cell receptor beta chains from one sample, sequenced in a study of shared clonotypes between healthy human individuals. Data came from immunoSEQ multiplex PCR; TCRdb stores just in-frame clones and leaves some out. The sample includes roughly 2.1 million clones, about 93% seen only once; the top ten take roughly 1.7%. Sequenced material: naive CD8+ T cells from PBMCs. These receptors all stem from a man younger than 35 in good health. Some clones in this sample may be carry-over from other donors' samples. CDR3s include the opening cysteine and the closing phenylalanine or tryptophan. D genes are given only for firm matches. For some rows the clone size is stated as once, few or many, or as a class when expanded; others skip it.

d_call: NA; v_call: TRBV9; clone_size: NA; j_call: TRBJ2-1; cdr3_aa: CASSDYRQGSYNEQFF; cdr3_nt: TGTGCCAGCAGCGACTACAGGCAGGGCTCCTACAATGAGCAGTTCTTC
d_call: NA; v_call: TRBV7-2; clone_size: NA; j_call: TRBJ1-4; cdr3_aa: CASSLDSEGMDEKLFF; cdr3_nt: TGTGCCAGCAGCTTAGATTCGGAGGGGATGGATGAAAAACTGTTTTTT
d_call: NA; v_call: TRBV7-8; clone_size: NA; j_call: TRBJ1-1; cdr3_aa: CASSLGRSPVTEAFF; cdr3_nt: TGTGCCAGCAGCTTAGGAAGGTCTCCAGTCACTGAAGCTTTCTTT
d_call: NA; v_call: TRBV5-4; clone_size: NA; j_call: TRBJ2-7; cdr3_aa: CASSPGRGNYEQYF; cdr3_nt: TGTGCCAGCAGCCCGGGACGGGGTAATTACGAGCAGTACTTC
d_call: NA; v_call: TRBV5-1; clone_size: NA; j_call: TRBJ2-7; cdr3_aa: CASSFGFPYEQYF; cdr3_nt: TGCGCCAGCAGCTTCGGATTCCCCTACGAGCAGTACTTC
d_call: NA; v_call: TRBV7-2; clone_size: NA; j_call: TRBJ2-5; cdr3_aa: CASSRTSLQNQWETQYF; cdr3_nt: TGTGCCAGCAGCCGGACCTCATTACAGAACCAATGGGAGACCCAGTACTTC
d_call: NA; v_call: TRBV5-1; clone_size: NA; j_call: TRBJ2-1; cdr3_aa: CASSLAPDNEQFF; cdr3_nt: TGCGCCAGCAGCTTGGCCCCAGACAATGAGCAGTTCTTC
d_call: NA; v_call: TRBV10-3; clone_size: NA; j_call: TRBJ1-2; cdr3_aa: CAISESKYEGIDGYTF; cdr3_nt: TGTGCCATCAGTGAGTCGAAGTATGAGGGGATCGATGGCTACACCTTC
d_call: NA; v_call: TRBV14; clone_size: NA; j_call: TRBJ1-2; cdr3_aa: CASSQVESSYGYTF; cdr3_nt: TGTGCCAGCAGCCAAGTGGAGTCGTCCTATGGCTACACCTTC
d_call: NA; v_call: TRBV27; clone_size: NA; j_call: TRBJ2-7; cdr3_aa: CASSVSTGHEQYF; cdr3_nt: TGTGCCAGCAGTGTATCGACGGGGCACGAGCAGTACTTC
d_call: NA; v_call: TRBV5-6; clone_size: NA; j_call: TRBJ1-1; cdr3_aa: CASNPPGPTEAFF; cdr3_nt: TGTGCCAGCAACCCCCCAGGGCCCACTGAAGCTTTCTTT
d_call: NA; v_call: TRBV5-1; clone_size: once; j_call: TRBJ2-7; cdr3_aa: CASSSWDPSHEQYF; cdr3_nt: TGCGCCAGCAGCTCCTGGGATCCTTCACACGAGCAGTACTTC
d_call: NA; v_call: TRBV21-1; clone_size: few; j_call: TRBJ2-6; cdr3_aa: CASSKVDASGANVLTF; cdr3_nt: TGTGCCAGCAGCAAAGTCGACGCCTCTGGGGCCAACGTCCTGACTTTC
d_call: NA; v_call: TRBV6-5; clone_size: NA; j_call: TRBJ1-1; cdr3_aa: CASSYASGGGTEAFF; cdr3_nt: TGTGCCAGCAGTTACGCCAGCGGGGGTGGAACTGAAGCTTTCTTT
d_call: NA; v_call: TRBV29-1; clone_size: NA; j_call: TRBJ2-2; cdr3_aa: CSVGLPYITRELFF; cdr3_nt: TGCAGCGTTGGGTTACCTTACATTACCAGGGAGCTGTTTTTT
d_call: TRBD2; v_call: TRBV7-9; clone_size: NA; j_call: TRBJ2-7; cdr3_aa: CASSMTSGRGEQYF; cdr3_nt: TGTGCCAGCAGCATGACTAGCGGGAGGGGAGAGCAGTACTTC
d_call: NA; v_call: TRBV5-4; clone_size: NA; j_call: TRBJ2-7; cdr3_aa: CASSLVGGSYEQYF; cdr3_nt: TGTGCCAGCAGCTTGGTAGGGGGCTCCTACGAGCAGTACTTC
d_call: NA; v_call: TRBV19; clone_size: NA; j_call: TRBJ1-5; cdr3_aa: CASKEIQGSNQPQHF; cdr3_nt: TGTGCCAGTAAAGAAATACAGGGAAGCAATCAGCCCCAGCATTTT
d_call: NA; v_call: TRBV6-1; clone_size: NA; j_call: TRBJ2-7; cdr3_aa: CASSESAGGHEQYF; cdr3_nt: TGTGCCAGCAGTGAGTCAGCCGGGGGCCACGAGCAGTACTTC
d_call: NA; v_call: TRBV7-2; clone_size: NA; j_call: TRBJ1-1; cdr3_aa: CASSLIATGNTEAFF; cdr3_nt: TGTGCCAGCAGCTTAATTGCGACGGGGAACACTGAAGCTTTCTTT
d_call: NA; v_call: TRBV6-5; clone_size: NA; j_call: TRBJ2-2; cdr3_aa: CASSYSSQNTGELFF; cdr3_nt: TGTGCCAGCAGTTACTCATCCCAGAACACCGGGGAGCTGTTTTTT
d_call: NA; v_call: TRBV28; clone_size: NA; j_call: TRBJ1-1; cdr3_aa: CASSLGDLARNTEAFF; cdr3_nt: TGTGCCAGCAGCCTTGGGGATTTGGCAAGGAACACTGAAGCTTTCTTT
d_call: NA; v_call: TRBV5-1; clone_size: NA; j_call: TRBJ1-1; cdr3_aa: CASSFQDRYTEAFF; cdr3_nt: TGCGCCAGCAGCTTTCAGGACCGCTACACTGAAGCTTTCTTT
d_call: NA; v_call: TRBV27; clone_size: NA; j_call: TRBJ2-7; cdr3_aa: CASSLLGGREQYF; cdr3_nt: TGTGCCAGCAGTTTACTCGGGGGCCGCGAGCAGTACTTC
d_call: TRBD2; v_call: TRBV7-8; clone_size: NA; j_call: TRBJ2-5; cdr3_aa: CASSLLAGGETQYF; cdr3_nt: TGTGCCAGCAGCCTACTAGCGGGAGGAGAGACCCAGTACTTC
d_call: TRBD1; v_call: TRBV7-9; clone_size: NA; j_call: TRBJ2-7; cdr3_aa: CASSPKQGIPYEQYF; cdr3_nt: TGTGCCAGCAGCCCGAAACAGGGGATCCCCTACGAGCAGTACTTC
d_call: NA; v_call: TRBV19; clone_size: NA; j_call: TRBJ1-2; cdr3_aa: CASAAGNPEDGYTF; cdr3_nt: TGTGCCAGTGCCGCCGGGAATCCGGAAGATGGCTACACCTTC
d_call: NA; v_call: TRBV9; clone_size: NA; j_call: TRBJ2-7; cdr3_aa: CASSPFKSPGAEQYF; cdr3_nt: TGTGCCAGCAGCCCGTTCAAGTCCCCCGGGGCCGAGCAGTACTTC
d_call: NA; v_call: TRBV6-1; clone_size: NA; j_call: TRBJ2-1; cdr3_aa: CASSEDWAGVTGNEQFF; cdr3_nt: TGTGCCAGCAGTGAAGACTGGGCAGGGGTTACTGGCAATGAGCAGTTCTTC
d_call: NA; v_call: TRBV5-1; clone_size: NA; j_call: TRBJ1-5; cdr3_aa: CASSFRGNQPQHF; cdr3_nt: TGCGCCAGCTCCTTTCGCGGCAATCAGCCCCAGCATTTT
d_call: TRBD1; v_call: TRBV27; clone_size: NA; j_call: TRBJ2-2; cdr3_aa: CASHWTGDTGELFF; cdr3_nt: TGTGCCAGCCACTGGACAGGAGACACCGGGGAGCTGTTTTTT
d_call: TRBD1; v_call: TRBV7-9; clone_size: NA; j_call: TRBJ1-1; cdr3_aa: CASSQDRGPNTEAFF; cdr3_nt: TGCGCCAGCAGCCAAGACAGGGGACCGAACACTGAAGCTTTCTTT
d_call: NA; v_call: TRBV7-8; clone_size: NA; j_call: TRBJ2-3; cdr3_aa: CASRPPGLTDTQYF; cdr3_nt: TGTGCCAGCAGACCCCCCGGTCTGACAGATACGCAGTATTTT
d_call: TRBD2; v_call: TRBV6-8; clone_size: NA; j_call: TRBJ2-7; cdr3_aa: CASSLGRGWRDNYFSSYEQYF; cdr3_nt: TGTGCCAGCAGCCTCGGGAGGGGCTGGCGGGATAACTACTTTAGCTCCTACGAGCAGTACTTC
d_call: NA; v_call: TRBV5-1; clone_size: NA; j_call: TRBJ2-7; cdr3_aa: CASSLAASYEQYF; cdr3_nt: TGCGCCAGCAGCTTGGCCGCGTCCTACGAGCAGTACTTC
d_call: TRBD2; v_call: TRBV28; clone_size: NA; j_call: TRBJ2-4; cdr3_aa: CASSPRAGEANIQYF; cdr3_nt: TGTGCCAGCAGTCCCCGGGCGGGAGAGGCAAACATTCAGTACTTC
d_call: NA; v_call: TRBV30; clone_size: NA; j_call: TRBJ2-7; cdr3_aa: CAWSVPRSAYEQYF; cdr3_nt: TGTGCCTGGAGTGTTCCCCGGTCAGCCTACGAGCAGTACTTC
d_call: TRBD1; v_call: TRBV27; clone_size: NA; j_call: TRBJ2-5; cdr3_aa: CASSSSTHRGRETQYF; cdr3_nt: TGTGCCAGCAGTTCCTCCACCCACAGGGGGCGAGAGACCCAGTACTTC